This TCR beta chain originates from a study of cytomegalovirus exposure and HLA in healthy donors. Deletions cut 1 base from V and 0 bases from J, with 13 bases between. The CDR3 sequence is 16 residues long. CDR1 is SGHVS and CDR2 is FQNEAQ in the germline V gene. Here immunoSEQ multiplex PCR was the method, and the copy in TCRdb shows in-frame clones only, minus some. Counted here are 200,000 to 250,000 clones, about nine tenths occurring once; the ten biggest clones make up about 2%. This sequence was found in a woman aged 18-29 years in good health and CMV-seropositive. The genes are TRBV7-8 and TRBJ2-7, with D possibly TRBD2 on 5 matching bases. Material for sequencing was PBMCs. Here the CDR3 reads CASSLGGFSNSYEQYF. For the CDR3, the DNA is TGTGCCAGCAGCTTAGGAGGGTTCTCAAACTCCTACGAGCAGTACTTC.